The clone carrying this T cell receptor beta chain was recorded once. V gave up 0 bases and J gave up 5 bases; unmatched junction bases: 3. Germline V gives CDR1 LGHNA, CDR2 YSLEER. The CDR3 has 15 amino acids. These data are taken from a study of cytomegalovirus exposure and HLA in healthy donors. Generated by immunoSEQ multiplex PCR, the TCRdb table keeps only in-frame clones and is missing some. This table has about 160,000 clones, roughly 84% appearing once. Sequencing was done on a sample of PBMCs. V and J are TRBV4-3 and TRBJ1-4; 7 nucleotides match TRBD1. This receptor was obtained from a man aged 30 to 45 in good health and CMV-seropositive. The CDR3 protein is CASSQEGTENEKLFF. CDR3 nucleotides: TGCGCCAGCAGCCAAGAAGGGACAGAAAATGAAAAACTGTTTTTT.